This TCR beta chain was obtained from a study of blood T cell repertoires in COVID-19. As for the study in general: Sites in the United States, Italy and Spain provided acute and convalescent COVID-19 samples. From T cells, B-cell-depleted T cells, or PBMCs came the material, which was cDNA or gDNA.

The germline CDR1 and CDR2 sequences are GTSNPN and SVGIG (reference sequence). This CDR3 has 16 residues. Trimming left V 0 bases short and J 2 bases short, with 14 bases between. Recruited during active infection, patients (from Seattle) were subsequently followed longitudinally. The repertoire was sequenced with immunoSEQ multiplex PCR; TCRdb's copy has only in-frame clones and lacks some. The sample contains a few hundred thousand clones, about 85% of which appear only once. This sequence was found in a human donor with COVID-19, enrolled during active disease. The donor label of this sample is uncertain. Sequencing input: peripheral blood. V usage is TRBV30 and J usage is TRBJ2-1; the D gene is possibly TRBD2 (6 bases). The CDR3 nucleotides read TGTGCCTGGAGTGTATTGCGGGGACTGACCTACAATGAGCAGTTCTTC. As protein: CAWSVLRGLTYNEQFF.